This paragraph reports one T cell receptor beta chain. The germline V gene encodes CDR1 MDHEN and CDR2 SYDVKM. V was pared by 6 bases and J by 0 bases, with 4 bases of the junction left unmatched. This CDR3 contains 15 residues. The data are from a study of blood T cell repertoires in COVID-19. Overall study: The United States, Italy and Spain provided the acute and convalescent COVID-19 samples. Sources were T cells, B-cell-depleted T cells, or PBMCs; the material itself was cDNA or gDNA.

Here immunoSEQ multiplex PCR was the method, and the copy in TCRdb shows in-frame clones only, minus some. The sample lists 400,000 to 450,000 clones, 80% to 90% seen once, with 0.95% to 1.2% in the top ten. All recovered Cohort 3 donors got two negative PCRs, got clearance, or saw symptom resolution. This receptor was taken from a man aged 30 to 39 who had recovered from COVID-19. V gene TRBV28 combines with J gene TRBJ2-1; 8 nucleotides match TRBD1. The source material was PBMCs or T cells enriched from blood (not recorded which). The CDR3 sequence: CASRNGQGSYNEQFF. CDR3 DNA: TGTGCCAGCAGGAACGGACAGGGCTCCTACAATGAGCAGTTCTTC.